Presented here are 28 T cell receptor beta chains from one specimen sequenced in a study of cytomegalovirus exposure and HLA in healthy donors. The PCR was carried out with 60 Vbeta primers and 13 Jbeta primers. Clones were read by immunoSEQ multiplex PCR, and TCRdb kept only the in-frame ones, dropping some. Of about 180,000 clones listed, about 82% are singletons. The sequencing input was PBMCs. The receptors shown here come from a man between 18 and 29 years old in good health and CMV-seronegative.

This chain's CDR3 is CASSGGTGGLNQPQHF. The DNA for the CDR3 is TGTGCCAGCAGTGGAGGGACAGGGGGCCTTAATCAGCCCCAGCATTTT. The chain combines TRBV2 with TRBJ1-5; 12 nucleotides align to TRBD1. V gave up 4 bases and J gave up 4 bases; unmatched junction bases: 5. The CDR3 consists of 16 residues. Germline V CDR1 and CDR2: SNHLY, FYNNEI.

This chain links TRBV5-6 with TRBJ2-1; TRBD1 agrees at 9 bases. Germline CDR1 is SGHDT and CDR2 is YYEEEE. The CDR3 loop spans 16 amino acids. V lost 4 bases and J lost 7; bases outside the gene matches: 12. The CDR3 DNA follows: TGTGCCAGCAGCCCGTCCCCGACAGGGGGAGTTAATGAGCAGTTCTTC. Translated, it gives CASSPSPTGGVNEQFF.

The V gene is TRBV5-1, the J gene TRBJ2-7, with a possible D match to TRBD1 (5 bases). This CDR3 contains 14 residues. Deletions cut 3 bases from V and 2 bases from J, with 12 bases between. The germline gives CDR1 SGHRS, CDR2 YFSETQ. The CDR3 is CASSWWGFAYEQYF. CDR3 bases: TGCGCCAGCAGCTGGTGGGGCTTCGCCTACGAGCAGTACTTC.

This clone was seen more than once but under ten times. The rearrangement uses TRBV27 and TRBJ2-1; 7 bases are shared with TRBD2. With 0 bases clipped from V and 7 bases from J, the junction kept 9 bases outside the gene matches. The germline gives CDR1 MNHEY, CDR2 SMNVEV (reference sequence). The CDR3 loop spans 16 amino acids. The CDR3: CASSLSVWGGRNEQFF. For the CDR3, the DNA is TGTGCCAGCAGTTTATCGGTCTGGGGGGGGAGGAATGAGCAGTTCTTC.

CDR3 DNA: TGTGCCAGCAGCCCCCACGGGAGCGAGACCGGGGAGCTGTTTTTT. Translation: CASSPHGSETGELFF. The chain links TRBV9 to TRBJ2-2, with D maybe TRBD2 (6 bases). There are 15 residues in the CDR3. CDR1 is SGDLS, CDR2 YYNGEE, per germline. V lost 4 bases, J lost 5 bases, and 15 bases lay in between.

This chain joins TRBV18 and TRBJ2-7; D gene uncertain. The ends were cut back, 4 bases at V and 3 bases at J, with 7 bases in the middle. The CDR3 sequence is 12 residues long. The germline CDR1 and CDR2 sequences are KGHSH and LQKENI. This chain's CDR3 is CASSQTLYEQYF. CDR3 bases: TGTGCCAGCTCACAGACACTCTACGAGCAGTACTTC.

This chain uses TRBV27 with TRBJ2-3; no clear D gene. Trimming removed 5 bases at V and 1 base at J, with 10 bases between. Germline V gene data show CDR1 as MNHEY and CDR2 as SMNVEV (reference sequence). This CDR3 has 14 residues. The CDR3 bases are TGTGCCAGCAGTCCATCGTCGGGCACAGATACGCAGTATTTT. This translates into CASSPSSGTDTQYF.

This clone has a handful of counts. V usage is TRBV6-5 and J usage is TRBJ1-1; tentative D call: TRBD1 (5 bases). Germline CDR1 reads MNHEY; CDR2 reads SVGAGI. The CDR3 is 16 residues long. Between the trimmed V and J ends, which lost 0 bases and 3 bases, there was a span of 14 bases. The CDR3 sequence is CASSYSTGGTYTEAFF. CDR3 nucleotides: TGTGCCAGCAGTTACTCTACCGGAGGGACTTACACTGAAGCTTTCTTT.

This clone was seen once. The chain couples TRBV28 to TRBJ1-1, with D perhaps matching TRBD1 (6 bases). V lost 5 bases, J lost 3 bases, and 13 bases lay in between. Per germline, CDR1 MDHEN and CDR2 SYDVKM. The CDR3 loop spans 14 amino acids. The CDR3 nucleotides are TGTGCCAGCAGTCCCACAGGGTTATACACTGAAGCTTTCTTT. Amino acid sequence: CASSPTGLYTEAFF.

This clone was counted a single time. The chain joins TRBV14 to TRBJ2-5, with TRBD1 as a possible D gene (6 bases). CDR3 size: 15 residues. From germline, CDR1 is SGHDN and CDR2 FVKESK. With 3 bases removed from V and 5 bases from J, the gap between germline ends came to 16 bases. The CDR3 coding sequence is TGTGCCAGCAGCCATGACGACAGGATATTTGAGACCCAGTACTTC. Protein product: CASSHDDRIFETQYF. Variable domain in full (rest from reference TRBV14 and TRBJ2-5): EAGVTQFPSHSVIEKGQTVTLRCDPISGHDNLYWYRRVMGKEIKFLLHFVKESKQDESGMPNNRFLAERTGGTYSTLKVQPAELEDSGVYFCASSHDDRIFETQYFGPGTRLLVL.

V gene TRBV12-5 combines with J gene TRBJ2-1; a weak D match, TRBD2 (5 bases). The CDR3 consists of 11 residues. Germline V gene sequence: CDR1 LGHNT, CDR2 FRNRAP. Trimming took off 9 bases at V and 12 bases at J, with 15 bases between the two ends. CDR3 residues: CASGLPGRQFF. The CDR3 nucleotides read TGTGCTAGCGGGCTCCCGGGAAGGCAGTTCTTC.

The V and J genes are TRBV28 and TRBJ2-1, with 10 bases matching TRBD2. The CDR3 contains 15 residues. V trimming: 11 bases; J trimming: 9 bases; junction bases outside the gene matches: 16. The germline V gene encodes CDR1 MDHEN and CDR2 SYDVKM. CDR3 sequence: CASRGSSGRAVEQFF. CDR3 sequence (DNA): TGTGCCTCAAGGGGATCCAGCGGGAGGGCCGTTGAGCAGTTCTTC.

This clone occurred a few times. V usage is TRBV7-3 and J usage is TRBJ2-1; TRBD2 agrees at 9 bases. The CDR3 is 15 residues long. The V segment lost 6 bases and the J segment 6 bases; nucleotides outside the gene matches: 9. The germline V gene has CDR1 SGHTA and CDR2 FQGTGA. In DNA form, the CDR3 reads TGTGCCAGCAGTCCTTGGCGGGGGGGCCCCAATGAGCAGTTCTTC. Translation: CASSPWRGGPNEQFF.

This rearrangement joins TRBV11-3 to TRBJ1-1; the D gene is possibly TRBD1 (5 bases). Trimming removed 6 bases at V and 0 bases at J, with 8 bases between. This CDR3 has 13 residues. The germline gives CDR1 SGHNT, CDR2 YENEEA. CDR3 sequence: CASSADMNTEAFF. In DNA, the CDR3 is TGTGCCAGCAGTGCGGACATGAACACTGAAGCTTTCTTT. Full variable domain (rest looked up from reference TRBV11-3 and TRBJ1-1): EAGVVQSPRYKIIEKKQPVAFWCNPISGHNTLYWYLQNLGQGPELLIRYENEEAVDDSQLPKDRFSAERLKGVDSTLKIQPAELGDSAVYLCASSADMNTEAFFGQGTRLTVV.

The V gene is TRBV28, the J gene TRBJ1-6; no reliable D call. The length of the CDR3 is 16 residues. Trimming left V 5 bases short and J 7 bases short, with 18 bases between. CDR1 is MDHEN and CDR2 is SYDVKM in the germline V gene. The CDR3 spells CASSPAVARRNSPLHF. The CDR3 DNA sequence: TGTGCCAGCAGTCCAGCTGTGGCCAGGAGGAATTCACCCCTCCACTTT. The complete variable domain, with remaining parts taken from reference TRBV28 and TRBJ1-6, reads DVKVTQSSRYLVKRTGEKVFLECVQDMDHENMFWYRQDPGLGLRLIYFSYDVKMKEKGDIPEGYSVSREKKERFSLILESASTNQTSMYLCASSPAVARRNSPLHFGNGTRLTVT.

CDR3 amino acids: CAISESAAFLSVNYGYTF. CDR3 in DNA: TGTGCCATCAGTGAGTCGGCGGCGTTCCTCAGTGTTAACTATGGCTACACCTTC. V is TRBV10-3 and J is TRBJ1-2; no firm D call. Germline lookup yields CDR1 ENHRY and CDR2 SYGVKD. The V gene lost 0 bases and the J gene lost 1 base, with 18 bases spanning the gap. The CDR3 totals 18 residues.

The chain couples TRBV28 to TRBJ2-7; 10 positions match TRBD2. V shed 6 bases and J 0 bases; nucleotides not matched to a gene: 8. CDR3 length: 16 residues. Per germline, CDR1 MDHEN and CDR2 SYDVKM. The chain's CDR3 is CASRRLAGATSYEQYF. CDR3 nucleotide sequence: TGTGCCAGCAGGAGACTAGCGGGTGCCACCTCCTACGAGCAGTACTTC.

DNA of the CDR3: TGTGCCAGCAGGCTCACCCCCGGGACTCCATCCTACGAGCAGTACTTC. Translation gives CASRLTPGTPSYEQYF. The chain couples TRBV28 to TRBJ2-7; TRBD2 might be the D (6 bases). Germline CDR1 reads MDHEN; CDR2 reads SYDVKM. The CDR3 loop spans 16 amino acids. V shed 6 bases and J shed 1 base, with 19 bases lying between them.

As DNA, the CDR3 is TGTGCCAGCAGCCCCGGGACAAACTCCTACAATGAGCAGTTCTTC. Translated: CASSPGTNSYNEQFF. This chain uses TRBV2 with TRBJ2-1, with TRBD1 as a possible D gene (6 bases). The CDR3 sequence is 15 residues long. Germline CDR1 reads SNHLY; CDR2 reads FYNNEI. The germline V and J ends were trimmed by 6 bases and 0 bases, with 12 bases remaining between them.

V and J are TRBV15 and TRBJ2-7, with a possible D match to TRBD1 (6 bases). CDR3 size: 14 residues. The V gene's germline CDR1 is LNHNV and CDR2 YYDKDF (reference sequence). V shed 8 bases and J shed 4 bases, with 18 bases lying between them. DNA of the CDR3: TGTGCCACCGGACCATTCGACAGGTTTTACGAGCAGTACTTC. It specifies CATGPFDRFYEQYF. The full variable domain, with the rest looked up from reference TRBV15 and TRBJ2-7, is DAMVIQNPRYQVTQFGKPVTLSCSQTLNHNVMYWYQQKSSQAPKLLFHYYDKDFNNEADTPDNFQSRRPNTSFCFLDIRSPGLGDTAMYLCATGPFDRFYEQYFGPGTRLTVT.

The sample holds a few counts of this clone. V usage is TRBV28 and J usage is TRBJ2-7; 7 bases agree with TRBD1. Germline lookup yields CDR1 MDHEN and CDR2 SYDVKM. V shed 3 bases, J shed 0 bases, and the junction held 2 bases outside the gene matches. This CDR3 is built from 14 residues. The CDR3 protein is CASSFPGGSYEQYF. CDR3 bases: TGTGCCAGCAGTTTTCCAGGGGGCTCCTACGAGCAGTACTTC. Looking up the rest from reference TRBV28 and TRBJ2-7 gives the full variable domain: DVKVTQSSRYLVKRTGEKVFLECVQDMDHENMFWYRQDPGLGLRLIYFSYDVKMKEKGDIPEGYSVSREKKERFSLILESASTNQTSMYLCASSFPGGSYEQYFGPGTRLTVT.

The CDR3 loop reads CAWSTGTGQSPLHF. The CDR3 nucleotides read TGTGCCTGGAGTACCGGGACAGGGCAATCACCCCTCCACTTT. The rearrangement links TRBV30 to TRBJ1-6; 9 bases align to TRBD1. The CDR3 extends over 14 amino acids. Trimming removed 2 bases from V and 10 bases from J; junction bases left unmatched: 6. Germline lookup yields CDR1 GTSNPN and CDR2 SVGIG (reference sequence).

CDR3 amino acids: CASSSIAGGPGIDEQFF. The CDR3 bases are TGCGCCAGCAGCTCGATAGCGGGAGGGCCCGGTATCGATGAGCAGTTCTTC. The chain has TRBV5-1 and TRBJ2-1; 11 nucleotides match TRBD2. Germline CDR1 and CDR2: SGHRS and YFSETQ. J gave up 8 bases and V 3 bases, and 13 bases lay outside the gene matches. This CDR3 is 17 amino acids long. Based on the CDR3 plus reference TRBV5-1 and TRBJ2-1, the full variable domain is KAGVTQTPRYLIKTRGQQVTLSCSPISGHRSVSWYQQTPGQGLQFLFEYFSETQRNKGNFPGRFSGRQFSNSRSEMNVSTLELGDSALYLCASSSIAGGPGIDEQFFGPGTRLTVL.

This chain uses TRBV18 with TRBJ2-3; 7 nucleotides align to TRBD2. Losses at the gene ends were 2 bases for V and 3 bases for J; bases not matched to a gene: 2. Germline CDR1 reads KGHSH; CDR2 reads LQKENI. The CDR3 has 14 residues. Here the CDR3 DNA reads TGTGCCAGCTCACCAAGCGGGGCGACAGATACGCAGTATTTT. This gives the protein CASSPSGATDTQYF.

The gene calls are TRBV7-2 and TRBJ1-3; 8 bases match TRBD1. The germline CDR1 and CDR2 sequences are SGHTA and FQGNSA. The CDR3 contains 13 residues. V was clipped by 5 bases and J by 3 bases; unmatched bases: 0. CDR3 amino acids: CASSDRGGNTIYF. CDR3 sequence (DNA): TGTGCCAGCAGCGACAGGGGTGGAAACACCATATATTTT. The complete variable domain, with remaining parts taken from reference TRBV7-2 and TRBJ1-3, reads GAGVSQSPSNKVTEKGKDVELRCDPISGHTALYWYRQSLGQGLEFLIYFQGNSAPDKSGLPSDRFSAERTGGSVSTLTIQRTQQEDSAVYLCASSDRGGNTIYFGEGSWLTVV.

The chain is built from TRBV6-6 and TRBJ2-2; no clear D. This CDR3 region has 11 residues. Germline CDR1 MNHNY, CDR2 SVGAGI (reference sequence). The CDR3 reads CGVFTTGELFF. The CDR3 DNA is TGTGGAGTTTTCACCACCGGGGAGCTGTTTTTT.

DNA of the CDR3: TGTGCCAGCAACCCGTCGGTGAGGGTCGAGCAGTTCTTC. Translating it yields CASNPSVRVEQFF. The V call is TRBV28, the J call TRBJ2-1; D may be TRBD2 (5 bases). The CDR3 covers 13 residues. Germline assignment: CDR1 MDHEN and CDR2 SYDVKM. Trimming stripped 7 bases from V and 10 bases from J, with 17 bases between.

The V gene is TRBV30, the J gene TRBJ2-7, with 10 bases matching TRBD2. Germline V gives CDR1 GTSNPN, CDR2 SVGIG (reference sequence). The CDR3 is made up of 14 amino acids. The V segment lost 4 bases and the J segment 3 bases; nucleotides outside the gene matches: 6. CDR3 in DNA: TGTGCCTGGACGAGGACTAGCGGTTTCTACGAGCAGTACTTC. Its protein is CAWTRTSGFYEQYF.